Below, 25 T cell receptor beta chains from the same sample are listed, as sequenced in a study of low-dose radiotherapy and immunotherapy resistance in tumors. TRAV and TRBV primers primed cDNA for both TCRalpha and TCRbeta. Amplification of TCRs used a constant-region primer and V-primer adapter for roughly 21 PCR cycles. TCRdb re-analysed the reads in MiXCR, keeping a single row per CDR3 protein. The table shows 13,000 or so distinct CDR3 sequences, with roughly 75% occurring only once. The source is a human donor with advanced metastatic prostate, ovarian, gallbladder or colorectal cancer (not recorded which). This table probably holds off-target reads from a library built for another chain.

This rearrangement joins TRBV4-2 to TRBJ2-3; 8 nucleotides line up with TRBD2. Germline V gene sequence: CDR1 LGHNA, CDR2 YNFKEQ. Germline trimming cut 3 bases from V and 9 bases from J; bases unmatched to any gene: 8. There are 14 residues in the CDR3. The CDR3 DNA reads TGTGCCAGCAGCCAGCCCGGGACTAGTCGAACGCAGTATTTT. It codes for CASSQPGTSRTQYF.

This chain joins TRBV5-1 and TRBJ1-5; D unresolved. The germline V gene encodes CDR1 SGHRS and CDR2 YFSETQ. V was shortened by 4 bases and J by 6 bases, with 17 bases between the two germline ends. CDR3 length equals 15 residues. CDR3 DNA: TGCGCCAGCAGCGAACGCCCGTCCTTGGGTCAGCCCCAGCATTTT. Its translation: CASSERPSLGQPQHF.

V and J are TRBV7-2 and TRBJ2-6, with unresolved D. This CDR3 comprises 13 residues. Trimming shortened V by 7 bases and J by 4 bases, and 8 bases separated the two germline ends. Germline V CDR1 and CDR2: SGHTA, FQGNSA. CDR3 sequence (DNA): TGTGCCAGCACCTTGGGGGGGGCCAACGTCCTGACTTTC. Its protein product is CASTLGGANVLTF.

The V call is TRBV7-9, the J call TRBJ2-7, with 11 bases identical to TRBD2. CDR3 length equals 13 residues. The V and J ends lost 10 bases and 4 bases, in that order; junction bases with no gene match: 6. Looked up from germline, CDR1 is SEHNR and CDR2 is FQNEAQ (reference sequence). CDR3 in amino acids: CATLPSGGYEQYF. In DNA, the CDR3 is TGTGCCACCCTCCCTAGCGGGGGGTACGAGCAGTACTTC.

This rearrangement joins TRBV29-1 to TRBJ2-1; D is unresolved. Deletions cut 7 bases from V and 4 bases from J, with 5 bases between. The CDR3 contains 10 residues. Germline V gene lookup returns CDR1 SQVTM and CDR2 ANQGSEA. DNA for the CDR3: TGCAGCGCAAGGTACAATGAGCAGTTCTTC. It codes for CSARYNEQFF.

This clonotype was seen a single time. CDR3 nucleotide sequence: TGTGCCAGCAGTGACTGGGGGCCAGGGAATGAGCAGTTCTTC. Its translation: CASSDWGPGNEQFF. The chain is built from TRBV2 and TRBJ2-1; perhaps TRBD1 as D (6 bases). The V gene lost 3 bases and the J gene lost 7 bases, with 13 bases spanning the gap. The CDR3 covers 14 residues. The germline V gene encodes CDR1 SNHLY and CDR2 FYNNEI.

The chain uses TRBV6-1 and TRBJ2-6; the D call may be TRBD1 or TRBD2 (5 bases each). V was pared by 2 bases and J by 0 bases, with 17 bases between. Germline-derived CDR1 and CDR2 are MNHNS and SASEGT. This CDR3 contains 19 residues. In nucleotides, the CDR3 is TGTGCCAGCAGTGAATACGGGGCAGGTTTCTCCTCTGGGGCCAACGTCCTGACTTTC. This encodes CASSEYGAGFSSGANVLTF.

The chain has TRBV29-1 and TRBJ2-1; unclear D gene. Germline V CDR1 and CDR2: SQVTM, ANQGSEA. The CDR3 has 16 residues. V lost 0 bases, J lost 0 bases, and 12 bases lay in between. CDR3 protein: CSVEDPVVRSYNEQFF. In DNA, the CDR3 is TGCAGCGTTGAAGATCCTGTAGTCCGCTCCTACAATGAGCAGTTCTTC.

The chain carries TRBV4-1 and TRBJ1-2; D is possibly TRBD1 (5 bases). CDR1 is MGHRA and CDR2 is YSYEKL in the germline V gene. V shed 0 bases and J shed 4 bases, with 9 bases lying between them. This CDR3 spans 14 amino acids. CDR3: CASSQDSGTYGYTF. Written as DNA, the CDR3 is TGCGCCAGCAGCCAAGATTCCGGGACCTATGGCTACACCTTC.

In its sample, this clonotype was seen a few times. J is TRBJ1-5 and V is TRBV2, with D possibly matching TRBD1 (6 bases). Germline V gene sequence: CDR1 SNHLY, CDR2 FYNNEI. The CDR3 is 14 amino acids. V was cut by 5 bases and J by 3 bases, with 11 bases left in between. CDR3 sequence (DNA): TGTGCCAGCAGTCCGGACAGATTCAATCAGCCCCAGCATTTT. Residues: CASSPDRFNQPQHF. Variable domain in full (rest from reference TRBV2 and TRBJ1-5): EPEVTQTPSHQVTQMGQEVILRCVPISNHLYFYWYRQILGQKVEFLVSFYNNEISEKSEIFDDQFSVERPDGSNFTLKIRSTKLEDSAMYFCASSPDRFNQPQHFGDGTRLSIL.

The chain employs TRBV20-1 and TRBJ2-5; TRBD1 matches 7 bases. With 3 bases clipped from V and 0 bases from J, the junction kept 7 bases outside the gene matches. Germline V gives CDR1 DFQATT, CDR2 SNEGSKA (reference sequence). This CDR3 spans 15 amino acids. The CDR3 here is CSASRQGPYQETQYF. As DNA, the CDR3 is TGCAGTGCTAGCAGACAGGGCCCGTACCAAGAGACCCAGTACTTC.

The chain combines TRBV5-1 with TRBJ2-2; 9 bases line up with TRBD2. CDR3 length equals 15 residues. Germline assignment: CDR1 SGHRS and CDR2 YFSETQ. Trimming removed 4 bases from V and 1 base from J; junction bases left unmatched: 2. The chain's CDR3 is CASSRTSVNTGELFF. The CDR3 region has the DNA TGCGCCAGCAGCCGGACTAGCGTGAACACCGGGGAGCTGTTTTTT.

This clonotype was recorded a few times. DNA for the CDR3: TGCGCCAGCAGCCAAGCCGGGACTAGCGGGGGGGCCGATACGCAGTATTTT. This gives the protein CASSQAGTSGGADTQYF. The chain employs TRBV4-1 and TRBJ2-3; 16 nucleotides agree with TRBD2. The V gene's germline CDR1 is MGHRA and CDR2 YSYEKL. The CDR3 is 17 residues long. J gave up 6 bases and V 1 base, and 4 bases lay outside the gene matches.

The rearrangement uses TRBV12-3 or TRBV12-4 and TRBJ2-1; 8 nucleotides align to TRBD2. Germline trimming cut 3 bases from V and 7 bases from J; bases unmatched to any gene: 11. This CDR3 is 16 amino acids long. The CDR3 spells CASSFPAGGGNNEQFF. In DNA form, the CDR3 reads TGTGCCAGCAGTTTCCCAGCCGGGGGGGGCAATAATGAGCAGTTCTTC.

The chain is built from TRBV20-1 and TRBJ2-4, with 9 bases fitting TRBD1. The CDR3 runs 14 residues. The ends lost 2 bases at V and 6 bases at J; junction bases unmatched: 5. Germline V gives CDR1 DFQATT, CDR2 SNEGSKA (reference sequence). The CDR3: CSARSPGQGNIQYF. The CDR3 region has the DNA TGCAGTGCTAGATCCCCGGGACAGGGAAACATTCAGTACTTC.

V is TRBV2 and J is TRBJ2-1; 9 bases align to TRBD2. V dropped 6 bases and J dropped 2; count of bases not matched to a gene: 5. The CDR3 spans 15 residues. Germline CDR1 reads SNHLY; CDR2 reads FYNNEI. The CDR3 sequence: CASRPAGGPYNEQFF. The CDR3 region has the DNA TGTGCCAGCAGGCCGGCGGGGGGGCCCTACAATGAGCAGTTCTTC.

The chain uses TRBV2 and TRBJ2-1; 12 bases align to TRBD2. This CDR3 spans 14 amino acids. Germline V CDR1 and CDR2: SNHLY, FYNNEI. After removal of 7 bases from V and 5 bases from J, the junction contained 3 bases not matched to a gene. Here the CDR3 DNA reads TGTGCCAGCATGTGGACTAGCGGGAACAATGAGCAGTTCTTC. Residues: CASMWTSGNNEQFF.

The chain links TRBV4-2 to TRBJ2-5; 10 bases match TRBD2. CDR3 size: 20 residues. J lost 1 base, V lost 0 bases, and 14 bases had no gene match. The germline gives CDR1 LGHNA, CDR2 YNFKEQ. CDR3 in DNA: TGTGCCAGCAGCCAAGATATATCAGCGGGGGGGCGGGTCGGCCAAGAGACCCAGTACTTC. Encoded protein: CASSQDISAGGRVGQETQYF.

This chain uses TRBV10-2 with TRBJ2-1, with TRBD2 matching over 12 bases. Germline loops: CDR1 WSHSY, CDR2 SAAADI. Trimming removed 10 bases from V and 6 bases from J; junction bases left unmatched: 7. The CDR3 length is 14 residues. CDR3 sequence (DNA): TGCGCCACCATACTAGCGGGGGGCGGCAATGAGCAGTTCTTC. This translates into CATILAGGGNEQFF.

The chain links TRBV14 to TRBJ1-2; D is unclear. Germline CDR1 SGHDN, CDR2 FVKESK. The length of the CDR3 is 14 residues. V was pared by 1 base and J by 3 bases, with 9 bases between. The CDR3 coding sequence is TGTGCCAGCAGCCAAGGGTTAAGCTACTATGGCTACACCTTC. Translated, it gives CASSQGLSYYGYTF.

The chain links TRBV12-3 or TRBV12-4 to TRBJ1-1; TRBD1 might be the D (5 bases). This CDR3 is built from 12 residues. V shed 6 bases and J shed 10 bases, with 15 bases lying between them. CDR3 sequence: CASSLPQGRAFF. The CDR3 DNA follows: TGTGCCAGCAGCTTGCCCCAGGGCCGAGCTTTCTTT.

The V and J genes are TRBV11-2 and TRBJ2-1; a weak D match, TRBD1 (6 bases). Trimming took 1 base from V and 7 from J, leaving 17 bases between them. This CDR3 spans 16 amino acids. Germline V lookup: CDR1 SGHAT, CDR2 FQNNGV. DNA of the CDR3: TGTGCCAGCAGCTTAGCCCCGAGGGGGATAGGGAATGAGCAGTTCTTC. Residues: CASSLAPRGIGNEQFF.

This clonotype has a handful of counts. The chain combines TRBV5-1 with TRBJ2-1, with TRBD1 matching 8 bases. CDR1 and CDR2 (germline): SGHRS, YFSETQ. V shed 4 bases, J shed 7 bases, and the junction held 13 bases outside the gene matches. There are 16 residues in the CDR3. As DNA, the CDR3 is TGCGCCAGCAGCCCCAAGGCCAGGGGGCTAGTTAATGAGCAGTTCTTC. Its translation is CASSPKARGLVNEQFF. Full variable domain (missing parts from reference TRBV5-1 and TRBJ2-1): KAGVTQTPRYLIKTRGQQVTLSCSPISGHRSVSWYQQTPGQGLQFLFEYFSETQRNKGNFPGRFSGRQFSNSRSEMNVSTLELGDSALYLCASSPKARGLVNEQFFGPGTRLTVL.

The chain is built from TRBV14 and TRBJ1-5; D not resolved. CDR3 length equals 13 residues. Germline V gives CDR1 SGHDN, CDR2 FVKESK. The V end lost 6 bases, the J end lost 3 bases, and 9 bases lay between the germline ends. CDR3: CASSQNFNQPQHF. CDR3 nucleotide sequence: TGTGCCAGCAGTCAAAATTTCAATCAGCCCCAGCATTTT.

This clonotype occurred a few times. The chain couples TRBV30 to TRBJ2-7; TRBD2 matches at 9 bases. V was clipped by 1 base and J by 2 bases; unmatched bases: 12. CDR3 length: 17 amino acids. Per the germline V gene, CDR1 is GTSNPN and CDR2 is SVGIG (reference sequence). The CDR3, as DNA: TGTGCCTGGAGTGATCCACCCCGACTAGCGGTGACCTACGAGCAGTACTTC. It yields the protein CAWSDPPRLAVTYEQYF.